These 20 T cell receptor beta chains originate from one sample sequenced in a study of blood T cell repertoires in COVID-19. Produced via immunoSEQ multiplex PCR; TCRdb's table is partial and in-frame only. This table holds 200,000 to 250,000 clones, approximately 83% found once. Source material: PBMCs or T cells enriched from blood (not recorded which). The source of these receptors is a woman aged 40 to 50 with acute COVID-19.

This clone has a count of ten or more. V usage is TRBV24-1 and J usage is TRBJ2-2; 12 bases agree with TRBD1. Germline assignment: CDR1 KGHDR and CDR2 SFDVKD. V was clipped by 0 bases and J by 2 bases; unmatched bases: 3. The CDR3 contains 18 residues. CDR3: CATSDLGTGGTNTGELFF. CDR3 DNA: TGTGCCACCAGTGATTTGGGGACAGGGGGCACTAACACCGGGGAGCTGTTTTTT.

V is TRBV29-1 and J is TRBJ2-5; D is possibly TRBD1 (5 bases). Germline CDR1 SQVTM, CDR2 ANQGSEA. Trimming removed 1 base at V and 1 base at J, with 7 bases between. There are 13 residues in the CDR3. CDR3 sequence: CSVEGQGQETQYF. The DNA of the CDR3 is TGCAGCGTTGAAGGTCAGGGCCAAGAGACCCAGTACTTC.

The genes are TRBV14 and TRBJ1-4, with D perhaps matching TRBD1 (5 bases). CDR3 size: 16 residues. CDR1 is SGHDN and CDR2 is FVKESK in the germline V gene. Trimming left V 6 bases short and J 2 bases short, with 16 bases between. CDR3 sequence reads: CASSHRGRGTNEKLFF. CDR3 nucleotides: TGTGCCAGCAGTCACCGAGGACGGGGGACTAATGAAAAACTGTTTTTT.

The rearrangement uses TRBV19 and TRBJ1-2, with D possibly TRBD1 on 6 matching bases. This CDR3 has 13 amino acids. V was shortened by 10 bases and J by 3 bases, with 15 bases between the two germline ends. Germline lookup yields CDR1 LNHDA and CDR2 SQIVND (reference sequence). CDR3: CATSPGADYGYTF. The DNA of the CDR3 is TGTGCCACCTCCCCAGGGGCAGACTATGGCTACACCTTC.

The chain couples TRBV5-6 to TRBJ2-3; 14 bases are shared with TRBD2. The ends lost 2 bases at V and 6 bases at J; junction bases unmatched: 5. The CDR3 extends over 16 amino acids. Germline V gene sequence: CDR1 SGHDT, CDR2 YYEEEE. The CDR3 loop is CASSFRLAGGTDTQYF. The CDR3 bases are TGTGCCAGCAGCTTCAGACTAGCGGGAGGGACTGATACGCAGTATTTT.

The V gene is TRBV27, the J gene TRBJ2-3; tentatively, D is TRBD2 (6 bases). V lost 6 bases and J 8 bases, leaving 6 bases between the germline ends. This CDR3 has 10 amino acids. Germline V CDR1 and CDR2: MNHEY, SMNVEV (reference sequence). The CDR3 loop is CASRGGTQYF. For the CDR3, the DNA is TGTGCCAGCAGGGGGGGTACGCAGTATTTT.

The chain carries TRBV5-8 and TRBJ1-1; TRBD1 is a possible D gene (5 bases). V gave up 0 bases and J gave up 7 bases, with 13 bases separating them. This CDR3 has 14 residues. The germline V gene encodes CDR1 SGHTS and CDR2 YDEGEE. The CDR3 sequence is CASSLAGSTREAFF. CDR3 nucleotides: TGTGCCAGCAGCTTGGCAGGGTCAACCCGTGAAGCTTTCTTT.

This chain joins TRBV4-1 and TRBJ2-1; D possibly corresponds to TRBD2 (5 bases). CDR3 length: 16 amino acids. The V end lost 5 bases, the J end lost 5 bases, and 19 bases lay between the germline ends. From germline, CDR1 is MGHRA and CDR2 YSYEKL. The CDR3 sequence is CASSSEALLPNNEQFF. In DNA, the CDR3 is TGCGCCAGCAGCTCGGAGGCCCTCCTACCTAACAATGAGCAGTTCTTC.

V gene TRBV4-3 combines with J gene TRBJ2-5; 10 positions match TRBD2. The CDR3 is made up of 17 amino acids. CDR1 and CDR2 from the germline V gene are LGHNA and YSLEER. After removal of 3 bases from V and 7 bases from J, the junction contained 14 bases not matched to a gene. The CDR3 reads CASSQAGAGGRVGTQYF. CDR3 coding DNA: TGCGCCAGCAGCCAGGCCGGAGCGGGAGGGAGAGTTGGGACCCAGTACTTC.

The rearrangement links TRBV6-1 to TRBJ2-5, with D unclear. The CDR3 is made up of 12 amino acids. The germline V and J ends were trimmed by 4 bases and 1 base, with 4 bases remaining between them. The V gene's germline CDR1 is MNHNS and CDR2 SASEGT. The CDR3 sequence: CASSVSQETQYF. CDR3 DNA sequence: TGTGCCAGCAGTGTCAGCCAAGAGACCCAGTACTTC.

The CDR3 is CASSSQGKTEAFF. The CDR3 coding sequence is TGTGCCAGTAGTAGTCAGGGGAAAACTGAAGCTTTCTTT. This chain uses TRBV19 with TRBJ1-1; tentatively, D is TRBD1 (6 bases). V shed 4 bases and J shed 5 bases, with 11 bases lying between them. The CDR3 is made up of 13 amino acids. Germline V gives CDR1 LNHDA, CDR2 SQIVND (reference sequence).

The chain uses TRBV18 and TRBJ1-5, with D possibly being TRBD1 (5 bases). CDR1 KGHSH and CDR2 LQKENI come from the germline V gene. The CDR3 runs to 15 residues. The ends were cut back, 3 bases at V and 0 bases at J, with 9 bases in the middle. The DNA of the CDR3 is TGTGCCAGCTCACCTCTAGGGGATAGCAATCAGCCCCAGCATTTT. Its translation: CASSPLGDSNQPQHF.

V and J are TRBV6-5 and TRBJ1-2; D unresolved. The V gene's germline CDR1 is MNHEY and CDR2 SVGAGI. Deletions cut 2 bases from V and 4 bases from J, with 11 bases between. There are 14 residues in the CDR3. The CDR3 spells CASSYREGSYGYTF. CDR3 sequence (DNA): TGTGCCAGCAGTTACAGGGAGGGTAGCTATGGCTACACCTTC.

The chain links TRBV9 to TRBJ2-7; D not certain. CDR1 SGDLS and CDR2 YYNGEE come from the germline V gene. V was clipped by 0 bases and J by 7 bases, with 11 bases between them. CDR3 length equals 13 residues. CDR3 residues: CASSVGPFREQYF. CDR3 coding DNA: TGTGCCAGCAGCGTAGGCCCTTTTCGGGAGCAGTACTTC.

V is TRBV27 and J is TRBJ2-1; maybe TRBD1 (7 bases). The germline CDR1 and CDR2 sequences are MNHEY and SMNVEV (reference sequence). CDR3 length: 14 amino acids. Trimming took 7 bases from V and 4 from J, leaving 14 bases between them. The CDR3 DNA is TGTGCCAGCACGACGACAGGGAGGTACAATGAGCAGTTCTTC. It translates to CASTTTGRYNEQFF.

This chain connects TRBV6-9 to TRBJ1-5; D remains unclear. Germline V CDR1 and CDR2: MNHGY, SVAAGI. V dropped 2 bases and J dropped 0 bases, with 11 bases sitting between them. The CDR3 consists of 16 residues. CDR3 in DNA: TGTGCCAGCAGTTATAGTCGAGCCTATAGCAATCAGCCCCAGCATTTT. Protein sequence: CASSYSRAYSNQPQHF.

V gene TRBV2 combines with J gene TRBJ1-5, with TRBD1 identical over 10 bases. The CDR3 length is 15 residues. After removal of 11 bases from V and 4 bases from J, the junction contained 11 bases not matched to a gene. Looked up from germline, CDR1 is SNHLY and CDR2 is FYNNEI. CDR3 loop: CACKNQGQGNQPQHF. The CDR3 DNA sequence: TGTGCCTGCAAAAATCAGGGACAGGGGAATCAGCCCCAGCATTTT.

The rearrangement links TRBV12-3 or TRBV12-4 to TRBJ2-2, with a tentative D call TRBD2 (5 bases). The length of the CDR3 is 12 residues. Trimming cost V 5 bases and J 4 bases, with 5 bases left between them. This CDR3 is CASSEGTGELFF. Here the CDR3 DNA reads TGTGCCAGCAGTGAGGGCACCGGGGAGCTGTTTTTT.

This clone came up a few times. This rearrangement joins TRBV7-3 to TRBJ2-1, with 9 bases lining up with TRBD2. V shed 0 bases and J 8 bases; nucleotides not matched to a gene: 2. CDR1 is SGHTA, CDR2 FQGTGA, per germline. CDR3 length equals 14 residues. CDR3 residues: CASSLTSGRDEQFF. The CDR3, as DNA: TGTGCCAGCAGCTTAACTAGCGGGAGAGATGAGCAGTTCTTC.

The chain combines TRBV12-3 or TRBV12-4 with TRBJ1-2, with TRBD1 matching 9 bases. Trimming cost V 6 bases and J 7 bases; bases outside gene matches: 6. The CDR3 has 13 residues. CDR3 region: CASRPGQGTGYTF. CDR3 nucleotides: TGTGCCAGCAGGCCGGGACAGGGAACTGGCTACACCTTC.